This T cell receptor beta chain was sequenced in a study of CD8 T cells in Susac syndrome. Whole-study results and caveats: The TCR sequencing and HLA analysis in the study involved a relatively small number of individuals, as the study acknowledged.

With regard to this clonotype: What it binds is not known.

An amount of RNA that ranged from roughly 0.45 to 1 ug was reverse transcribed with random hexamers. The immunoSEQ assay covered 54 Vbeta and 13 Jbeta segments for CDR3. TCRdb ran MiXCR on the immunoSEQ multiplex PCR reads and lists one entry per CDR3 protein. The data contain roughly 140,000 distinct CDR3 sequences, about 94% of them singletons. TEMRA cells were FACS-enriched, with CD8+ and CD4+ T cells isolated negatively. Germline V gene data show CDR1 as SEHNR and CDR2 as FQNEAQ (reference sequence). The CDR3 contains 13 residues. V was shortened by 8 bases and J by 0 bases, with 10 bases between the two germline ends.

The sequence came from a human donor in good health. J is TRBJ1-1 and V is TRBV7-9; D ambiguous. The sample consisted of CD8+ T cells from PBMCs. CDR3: CASLLPMNTEAFF. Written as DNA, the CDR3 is TGTGCCAGCCTGCTCCCCATGAACACTGAAGCTTTCTTT.